This is a list of T cell receptor beta chains from one sample in a study of technical replicates of blood from a few donors. Libraries were prepared by immunoSEQ multiplex PCR; TCRdb keeps only in-frame clonotypes and omits some of them. The data show under 90,000 clones, 85% to 95% seen once. Sequences were obtained from T cells isolated from PBMCs. Source of these receptors: a human donor in good health. CDR3s include the opening cysteine and the closing phenylalanine or tryptophan. A D gene is named only where the DNA matches it firmly. Clone size, where shown, is once, few, many, or a class for clones that have expanded.

CDR3nt: TGCGCCAGCAGCCTGAGGGACAGGGGGTTCAGGGACTTCGCCTACGAGCAGTACTTC
CDR3aa: CASSLRDRGFRDFAYEQYF
d_gene: TRBD1
abundance: .
j_gene: TRBJ2-7
v_gene: TRBV4-1

CDR3nt: TGTGCCAGCAGTTTATCGTCAACGGGGATGCAAGCTTTCTTT
CDR3aa: CASSLSSTGMQAFF
d_gene: .
abundance: .
j_gene: TRBJ1-1
v_gene: TRBV27

CDR3nt: TGTGCCAGCGGTGGGCAGGTCCACACCTTC
CDR3aa: CASGGQVHTF
d_gene: .
abundance: .
j_gene: TRBJ1-2
v_gene: TRBV6-1

CDR3nt: TGTGCCAGCGGGCAGAACACTGAAGCTTTCTTT
CDR3aa: CASGQNTEAFF
d_gene: .
abundance: .
j_gene: TRBJ1-1
v_gene: TRBV27

CDR3nt: TGTGCCAGCAGTGAATCGTACAGGGGGCAGGCTAACACTGAAGCTTTCTTT
CDR3aa: CASSESYRGQANTEAFF
d_gene: TRBD1
abundance: .
j_gene: TRBJ1-1
v_gene: TRBV6-1

CDR3nt: TGCGCCAGCAGCTTGGAGGGACTGACTGAGAATGAGCAGTTCTTC
CDR3aa: CASSLEGLTENEQFF
d_gene: .
abundance: once
j_gene: TRBJ2-1
v_gene: TRBV5-1

CDR3nt: TGTGCCAGCAGCGGGACAGTTAACTATGGCTACACCTTC
CDR3aa: CASSGTVNYGYTF
d_gene: .
abundance: .
j_gene: TRBJ1-2
v_gene: TRBV9

CDR3nt: TGCGCCAGCAGCTTGACAGGGACGAACACTGAAGCTTTCTTT
CDR3aa: CASSLTGTNTEAFF
d_gene: .
abundance: few
j_gene: TRBJ1-1
v_gene: TRBV5-1

CDR3nt: TGCGCCAGCAGCTTGAGTGGGAGTGCGTCCTACAATGAGCAGTTCTTC
CDR3aa: CASSLSGSASYNEQFF
d_gene: .
abundance: .
j_gene: TRBJ2-1
v_gene: TRBV5-1

CDR3nt: TGTGCCAGCAACCCGGGACTAGCGGGAGATCCTCCGCTCTACGAGCAGTACTTC
CDR3aa: CASNPGLAGDPPLYEQYF
d_gene: TRBD2
abundance: .
j_gene: TRBJ2-7
v_gene: TRBV4-2

CDR3nt: TGTGCCAGCAGCCCCGGGACAGGGCGAGAGTACACAGATACGCAGTATTTT
CDR3aa: CASSPGTGREYTDTQYF
d_gene: TRBD1
abundance: .
j_gene: TRBJ2-3
v_gene: TRBV5-4

CDR3nt: TGTGCCACCACCTCAGGGGGATGGCAGTTCTTC
CDR3aa: CATTSGGWQFF
d_gene: TRBD1
abundance: .
j_gene: TRBJ2-1
v_gene: TRBV15

CDR3nt: TGTGCCAGCAGCCCGTTAGTCCCGGATGAGCAGTTCTTC
CDR3aa: CASSPLVPDEQFF
d_gene: .
abundance: once
j_gene: TRBJ2-1
v_gene: TRBV28

CDR3nt: TGTGCCAGCAGCGTGAAATCCGGGACAAACTATGGCTACACCTTC
CDR3aa: CASSVKSGTNYGYTF
d_gene: .
abundance: once
j_gene: TRBJ1-2
v_gene: TRBV21-1

CDR3nt: TGCGCCAGCAGTGAGGGGACAGCCAATACCTACGAGCAGTACTTC
CDR3aa: CASSEGTANTYEQYF
d_gene: TRBD1
abundance: .
j_gene: TRBJ2-7
v_gene: TRBV10-1

CDR3nt: TGTGCCAGCAGCTCCCTGGGCGGGAGCGCGTGGTACAATGAGCAGTTCTTC
CDR3aa: CASSSLGGSAWYNEQFF
d_gene: TRBD2
abundance: once
j_gene: TRBJ2-1
v_gene: TRBV7-9

CDR3nt: TGCGCCAGCAGCCAGGCTAAGACACCGCAATACGAGCAGTACTTC
CDR3aa: CASSQAKTPQYEQYF
d_gene: .
abundance: .
j_gene: TRBJ2-7
v_gene: TRBV4-1

CDR3nt: TGCGCCAGCAGTGGGGGGACATCGATCTACGAGCAGTACTTC
CDR3aa: CASSGGTSIYEQYF
d_gene: .
abundance: once
j_gene: TRBJ2-7
v_gene: TRBV10-2

CDR3nt: TGTGCCAGCAGCTTCATTTCACGGGGGGACACTGAAGCTTTCTTT
CDR3aa: CASSFISRGDTEAFF
d_gene: .
abundance: .
j_gene: TRBJ1-1
v_gene: TRBV7-9

CDR3nt: TGCGCCAGCAGCCTCGGACAGGGCGGTGGCTACACCTTC
CDR3aa: CASSLGQGGGYTF
d_gene: TRBD1
abundance: .
j_gene: TRBJ1-2
v_gene: TRBV5-1

CDR3nt: TGTGCCAGCAGTTCCCCCGGGGGGAGGGGGTGGAACTTC
CDR3aa: CASSSPGGRGWNF
d_gene: .
abundance: .
j_gene: TRBJ2-5
v_gene: TRBV28

CDR3nt: TGTGCCAGCAGCTTAGTTGCGGGTGTCGACGAGCAGTACTTC
CDR3aa: CASSLVAGVDEQYF
d_gene: .
abundance: .
j_gene: TRBJ2-7
v_gene: TRBV11-2

CDR3nt: TGTGCCAGCAGCTTAGACGGGTACTACGAGCAGTACTTC
CDR3aa: CASSLDGYYEQYF
d_gene: .
abundance: .
j_gene: TRBJ2-7
v_gene: TRBV7-9

CDR3nt: TGTGCCAGCAGCTCCCAGACAGCGGGGGAAGCTTTCTTT
CDR3aa: CASSSQTAGEAFF
d_gene: .
abundance: .
j_gene: TRBJ1-1
v_gene: TRBV9

CDR3nt: TGTGCCAGCAGCCGCCGGGACAGGGGACTTTTACTAGCAATATTACCCTACGAGCAGTACTTC
CDR3aa: CASSRRDRGLLLAILPYEQYF
d_gene: TRBD1
abundance: .
j_gene: TRBJ2-7
v_gene: TRBV7-8

CDR3nt: TGTGCCAGCAGCTCACAACAGGGGAGGTTGGGCGGCTACACCTTC
CDR3aa: CASSSQQGRLGGYTF
d_gene: TRBD1
abundance: .
j_gene: TRBJ1-2
v_gene: TRBV6-6

CDR3nt: TGTGCCAGCAGCCCCGGGACTCACCGATTGAGGGAAGCTGAAGCTTTCTTT
CDR3aa: CASSPGTHRLREAEAFF
d_gene: .
abundance: .
j_gene: TRBJ1-1
v_gene: TRBV9

CDR3nt: TGTGCCAGCACCCGGGAGGGCTCTGGAAACACCATATATTTT
CDR3aa: CASTREGSGNTIYF
d_gene: .
abundance: .
j_gene: TRBJ1-3
v_gene: TRBV7-9

CDR3nt: TGTGCCAGCAGTACGGACTCACAAACCGCAGATACGCAGTATTTT
CDR3aa: CASSTDSQTADTQYF
d_gene: .
abundance: .
j_gene: TRBJ2-3
v_gene: TRBV2

CDR3nt: TGTGCCAGCAGTGGATCCGACAGACTCTATGGCTACACCTTC
CDR3aa: CASSGSDRLYGYTF
d_gene: .
abundance: .
j_gene: TRBJ1-2
v_gene: TRBV2

CDR3nt: TGCGCCAGCAGCCAAGGTCGACAGGGGAACAACGAGCAGTACTTC
CDR3aa: CASSQGRQGNNEQYF
d_gene: TRBD1
abundance: .
j_gene: TRBJ2-7
v_gene: TRBV4-1

CDR3nt: TGCGCCAGCAGCTTGACTTGGAGCCGGGAGGTCTCCTACGAGCAGTACTTC
CDR3aa: CASSLTWSREVSYEQYF
d_gene: TRBD2
abundance: .
j_gene: TRBJ2-7
v_gene: TRBV5-1

CDR3nt: TGTGCCAGCAGCGTAGAGGGGGACTTGTGGGTAGCGGGGGAAACAGATACGCAGTATTTT
CDR3aa: CASSVEGDLWVAGETDTQYF
d_gene: TRBD2
abundance: .
j_gene: TRBJ2-3
v_gene: TRBV9

CDR3nt: TGTGCCAGCAGTTACTCTTTGGGGCTAGCGGATACGCAGTATTTT
CDR3aa: CASSYSLGLADTQYF
d_gene: .
abundance: .
j_gene: TRBJ2-3
v_gene: TRBV6-5

CDR3nt: TGTGCCAGCAGCCTTAGGACTAGCGGGAGTACCCTTTACTCCTACGAGCAGTACTTC
CDR3aa: CASSLRTSGSTLYSYEQYF
d_gene: TRBD2
abundance: .
j_gene: TRBJ2-7
v_gene: TRBV7-9

CDR3nt: TGTGCCAGCAGCCCCGCCGCCGGGTTGGAGACCCAGTACTTC
CDR3aa: CASSPAAGLETQYF
d_gene: .
abundance: .
j_gene: TRBJ2-5
v_gene: TRBV7-2

CDR3nt: TGTGCCAGCAGTGATATACTAGCGGGAGGCTACGAGCAGTACTTC
CDR3aa: CASSDILAGGYEQYF
d_gene: TRBD2
abundance: .
j_gene: TRBJ2-7
v_gene: TRBV2

CDR3nt: TGTGCCACCAGCAGCAGGAGGGGAAACACCATATATTTT
CDR3aa: CATSSRRGNTIYF
d_gene: .
abundance: .
j_gene: TRBJ1-3
v_gene: TRBV15

CDR3nt: TGTGCCAGCAGCTTAGACGTCAGGGTGAAACCCTATGGCTACACCTTC
CDR3aa: CASSLDVRVKPYGYTF
d_gene: .
abundance: .
j_gene: TRBJ1-2
v_gene: TRBV7-9

CDR3nt: TGTGCCAGTAGTATTTTTCGTTCGGCACAGGACGGCTACACCTTC
CDR3aa: CASSIFRSAQDGYTF
d_gene: .
abundance: .
j_gene: TRBJ1-2
v_gene: TRBV19

CDR3nt: TGTGCCAGCAGCGACCAGGGGGCACACGAGCAGTACTTC
CDR3aa: CASSDQGAHEQYF
d_gene: TRBD1
abundance: .
j_gene: TRBJ2-7
v_gene: TRBV13

CDR3nt: TGCGCCAGCAGCTTGGTAGAGAGCAGGGGCACTGAAGCTTTCTTT
CDR3aa: CASSLVESRGTEAFF
d_gene: .
abundance: .
j_gene: TRBJ1-1
v_gene: TRBV5-1

CDR3nt: TGTGCCTGGAGTGTACCGAGAATCGAGCAGTACTTC
CDR3aa: CAWSVPRIEQYF
d_gene: .
abundance: once
j_gene: TRBJ2-7
v_gene: TRBV30

CDR3nt: TGTGCCAGCTCACCACAGGGGGACAGCAATCAGCCCCAGCATTTT
CDR3aa: CASSPQGDSNQPQHF
d_gene: .
abundance: once
j_gene: TRBJ1-5
v_gene: TRBV18

CDR3nt: TGTGCCAGCAGCTCACCACAGGGTGCCTACAATGAGCAGTTCTTC
CDR3aa: CASSSPQGAYNEQFF
d_gene: .
abundance: .
j_gene: TRBJ2-1
v_gene: TRBV7-3

CDR3nt: TGTGCCAGCAGTTTATCGTTGGCAGGGATCATGAACACTGAAGCTTTCTTT
CDR3aa: CASSLSLAGIMNTEAFF
d_gene: .
abundance: .
j_gene: TRBJ1-1
v_gene: TRBV27

CDR3nt: TGTGCCAGCACCTCTAGCGGGGTGGGCAATGAGCAGTTCTTC
CDR3aa: CASTSSGVGNEQFF
d_gene: TRBD2
abundance: .
j_gene: TRBJ2-1
v_gene: TRBV11-3

CDR3nt: TGCGCCAGCAGCCCCCGCCAGGGGCCAGATACGCAGTATTTT
CDR3aa: CASSPRQGPDTQYF
d_gene: .
abundance: .
j_gene: TRBJ2-3
v_gene: TRBV4-1

CDR3nt: TGCGCCAGCAGCTGGACTGCAGTAGGCGAGCAGTACTTC
CDR3aa: CASSWTAVGEQYF
d_gene: .
abundance: .
j_gene: TRBJ2-7
v_gene: TRBV5-1

CDR3nt: TGTGCCAGTAACGAAAGAGGGACTCCCAATCAGCCCCAGCATTTT
CDR3aa: CASNERGTPNQPQHF
d_gene: .
abundance: .
j_gene: TRBJ1-5
v_gene: TRBV19

CDR3nt: TGTGCCAGCAGTTCGGGGGACTTATTTTTATACAATGAGCAGTTCTTC
CDR3aa: CASSSGDLFLYNEQFF
d_gene: .
abundance: .
j_gene: TRBJ2-1
v_gene: TRBV6-5

CDR3nt: TGTGCCAGCAGTGAAGACAGCCGTTTCACTGAAGCTTTCTTT
CDR3aa: CASSEDSRFTEAFF
d_gene: .
abundance: .
j_gene: TRBJ1-1
v_gene: TRBV6-1

CDR3nt: TGTGCCAGCAGCTCTTTAGTTGGCACAGATACGCAGTATTTT
CDR3aa: CASSSLVGTDTQYF
d_gene: .
abundance: .
j_gene: TRBJ2-3
v_gene: TRBV5-4

CDR3nt: TGTGCCAGCAGCTTAACGGCGGGAGGGGTGTCGAAAAAGACCCAGTACTTC
CDR3aa: CASSLTAGGVSKKTQYF
d_gene: TRBD2
abundance: .
j_gene: TRBJ2-5
v_gene: TRBV7-2

CDR3nt: TGTGCCAGCAGTTTACCCGGGACAGGGGGCTCCTACGAGCAGTACTTC
CDR3aa: CASSLPGTGGSYEQYF
d_gene: TRBD1
abundance: .
j_gene: TRBJ2-7
v_gene: TRBV28

CDR3nt: TGTGCCACCCTAACCTCTGGGGCCAACGTCCTGACTTTC
CDR3aa: CATLTSGANVLTF
d_gene: .
abundance: .
j_gene: TRBJ2-6
v_gene: TRBV13

CDR3nt: TGTGCCAGCATACTAGGACAGATTTCCTACGAGCAGTACTTC
CDR3aa: CASILGQISYEQYF
d_gene: .
abundance: .
j_gene: TRBJ2-7
v_gene: TRBV5-8

CDR3nt: TGCGCCAGCAGCCAATCCGGGACTCCGCTCGGGGAAGGCTACACCTTC
CDR3aa: CASSQSGTPLGEGYTF
d_gene: .
abundance: .
j_gene: TRBJ1-2
v_gene: TRBV4-1